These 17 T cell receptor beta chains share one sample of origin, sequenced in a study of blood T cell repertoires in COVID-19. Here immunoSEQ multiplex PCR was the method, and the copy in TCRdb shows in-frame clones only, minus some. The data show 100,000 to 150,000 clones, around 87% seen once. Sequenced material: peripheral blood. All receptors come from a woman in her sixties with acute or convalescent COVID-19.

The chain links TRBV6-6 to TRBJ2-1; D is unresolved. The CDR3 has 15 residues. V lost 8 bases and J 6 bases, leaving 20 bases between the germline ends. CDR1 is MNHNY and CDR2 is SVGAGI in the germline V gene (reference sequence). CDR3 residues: CASLEVNPMANEQFF. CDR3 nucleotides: TGTGCCAGCCTAGAGGTCAACCCTATGGCCAATGAGCAGTTCTTC.

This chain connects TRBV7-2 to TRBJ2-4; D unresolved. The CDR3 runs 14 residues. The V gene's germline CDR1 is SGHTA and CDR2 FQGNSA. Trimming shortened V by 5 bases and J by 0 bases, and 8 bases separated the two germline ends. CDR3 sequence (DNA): TGTGCCAGCAGCGAAGAGATAGCCAAAAACATTCAGTACTTC. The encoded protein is CASSEEIAKNIQYF.

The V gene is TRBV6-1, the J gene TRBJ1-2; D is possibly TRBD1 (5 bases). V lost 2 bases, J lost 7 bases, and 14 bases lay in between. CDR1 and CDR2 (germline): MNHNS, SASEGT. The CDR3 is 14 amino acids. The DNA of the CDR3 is TGTGCCAGCAGTGAACGGTTCAGGGTAGCTGGCTACACCTTC. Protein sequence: CASSERFRVAGYTF.

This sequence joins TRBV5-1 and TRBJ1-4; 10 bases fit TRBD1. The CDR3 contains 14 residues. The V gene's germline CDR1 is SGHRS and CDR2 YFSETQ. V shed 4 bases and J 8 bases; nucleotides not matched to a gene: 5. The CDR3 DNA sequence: TGCGCCAGCAGCCGACAGGGGGCTGGGGAAAAACTGTTTTTT. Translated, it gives CASSRQGAGEKLFF.

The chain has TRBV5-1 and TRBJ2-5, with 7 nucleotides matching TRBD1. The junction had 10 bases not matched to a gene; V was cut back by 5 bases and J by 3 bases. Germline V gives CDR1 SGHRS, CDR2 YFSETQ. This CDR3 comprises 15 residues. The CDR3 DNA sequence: TGCGCCAGCAGACTCTTGGGACAGTCTGAAGAGACCCAGTACTTC. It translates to CASRLLGQSEETQYF.

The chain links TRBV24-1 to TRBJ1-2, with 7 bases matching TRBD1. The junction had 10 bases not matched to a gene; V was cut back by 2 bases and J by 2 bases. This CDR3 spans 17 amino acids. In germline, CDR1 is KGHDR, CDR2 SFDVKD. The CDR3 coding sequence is TGTGCCACCAGTGATTATAGTAAGGAGACAGGGAACTATGGCTACACCTTC. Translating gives CATSDYSKETGNYGYTF.

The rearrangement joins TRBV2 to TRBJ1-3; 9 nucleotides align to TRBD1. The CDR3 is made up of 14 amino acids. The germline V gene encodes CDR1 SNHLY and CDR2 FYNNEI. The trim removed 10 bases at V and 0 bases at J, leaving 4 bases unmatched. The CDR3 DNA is TGTGCCATTGGGACAGGGCGCTCTGGAAACACCATATATTTT. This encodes CAIGTGRSGNTIYF.

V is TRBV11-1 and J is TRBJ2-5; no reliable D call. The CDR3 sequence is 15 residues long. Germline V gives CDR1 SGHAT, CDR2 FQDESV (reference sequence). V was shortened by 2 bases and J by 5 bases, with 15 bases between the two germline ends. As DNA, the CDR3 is TGTGCCAGCAGCTTAAGCAAACTTCCGATGGAGACCCAGTACTTC. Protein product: CASSLSKLPMETQYF.

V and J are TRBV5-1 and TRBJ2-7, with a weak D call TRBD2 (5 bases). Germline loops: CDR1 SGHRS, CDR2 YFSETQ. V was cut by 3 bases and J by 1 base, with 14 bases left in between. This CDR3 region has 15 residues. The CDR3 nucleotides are TGCGCCAGCAGCTCGAGCCTAGGCGGGTCCTACGAGCAGTACTTC. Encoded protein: CASSSSLGGSYEQYF.

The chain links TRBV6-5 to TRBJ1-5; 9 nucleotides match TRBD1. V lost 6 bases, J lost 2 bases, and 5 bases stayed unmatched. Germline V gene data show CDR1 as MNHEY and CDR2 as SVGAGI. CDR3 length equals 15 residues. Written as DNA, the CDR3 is TGTGCCAGCAGACCCACAGGGGGCGGCAATCAGCCCCAGCATTTT. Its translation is CASRPTGGGNQPQHF.

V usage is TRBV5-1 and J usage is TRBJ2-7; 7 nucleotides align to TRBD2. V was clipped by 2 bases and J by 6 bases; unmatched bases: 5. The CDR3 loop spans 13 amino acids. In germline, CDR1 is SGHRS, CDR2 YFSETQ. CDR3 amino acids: CASSFSGGTEQYV. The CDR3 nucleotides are TGCGCCAGCAGCTTTTCCGGGGGGACCGAGCAGTACGTC.

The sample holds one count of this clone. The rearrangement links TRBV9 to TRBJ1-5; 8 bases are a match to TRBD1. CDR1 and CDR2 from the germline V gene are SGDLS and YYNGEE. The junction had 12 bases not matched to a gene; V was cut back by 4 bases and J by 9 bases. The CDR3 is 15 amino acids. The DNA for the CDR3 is TGTGCCAGCAGCCTTGGGACAGGCCCCAGGGGGCCCCAGCATTTT. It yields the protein CASSLGTGPRGPQHF.

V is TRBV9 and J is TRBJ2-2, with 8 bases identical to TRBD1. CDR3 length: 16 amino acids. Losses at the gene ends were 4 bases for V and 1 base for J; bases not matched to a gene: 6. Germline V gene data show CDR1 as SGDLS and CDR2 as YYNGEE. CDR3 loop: CASSWGDRGNTGELFF. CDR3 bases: TGTGCCAGCAGCTGGGGAGACAGGGGGAACACCGGGGAGCTGTTTTTT.

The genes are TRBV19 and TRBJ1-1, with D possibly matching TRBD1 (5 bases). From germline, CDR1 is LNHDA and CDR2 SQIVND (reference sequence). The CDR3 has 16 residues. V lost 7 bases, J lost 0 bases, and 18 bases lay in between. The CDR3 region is CASTLNGGVMNTEAFF. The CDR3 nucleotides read TGTGCCAGTACTCTTAATGGAGGGGTGATGAACACTGAAGCTTTCTTT. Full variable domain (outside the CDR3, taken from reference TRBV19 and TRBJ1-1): DGGITQSPKYLFRKEGQNVTLSCEQNLNHDAMYWYRQDPGQGLRLIYYSQIVNDFQKGDIAEGYSVSREKKESFPLTVTSAQKNPTAFYLCASTLNGGVMNTEAFFGQGTRLTVV.

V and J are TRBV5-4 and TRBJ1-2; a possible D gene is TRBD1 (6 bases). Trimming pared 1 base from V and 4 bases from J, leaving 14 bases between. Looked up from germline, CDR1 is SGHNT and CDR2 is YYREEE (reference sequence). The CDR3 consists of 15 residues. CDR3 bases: TGTGCCAGCAGCTTGTCAACAGGGTGGGGCTATGGCTACACCTTC. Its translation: CASSLSTGWGYGYTF.

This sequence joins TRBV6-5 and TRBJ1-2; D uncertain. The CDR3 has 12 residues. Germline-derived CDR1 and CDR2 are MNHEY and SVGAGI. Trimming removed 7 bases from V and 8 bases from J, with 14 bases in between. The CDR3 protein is CASTRARGGYTF. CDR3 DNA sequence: TGTGCCAGCACCCGGGCCCGAGGGGGCTACACCTTC.

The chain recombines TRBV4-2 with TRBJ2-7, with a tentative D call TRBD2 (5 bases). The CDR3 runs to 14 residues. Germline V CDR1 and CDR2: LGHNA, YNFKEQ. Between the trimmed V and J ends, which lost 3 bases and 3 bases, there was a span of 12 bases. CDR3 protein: CASSQVEGSYEQYF. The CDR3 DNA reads TGTGCCAGCAGCCAGGTCGAAGGGAGCTACGAGCAGTACTTC.